These 7 T cell receptor beta chains were sequenced from one sample in a study of cytomegalovirus exposure and HLA in healthy donors. Data came from immunoSEQ multiplex PCR; TCRdb stores just in-frame clones and leaves some out. There are roughly 120,000 clones in the sample; 94% occur only once, and roughly 1.2% lies in the top ten. Source material: PBMCs. The receptors here all came from a woman in her late teens or twenties in good health and CMV-seronegative.

The chain couples TRBV30 to TRBJ1-5; D is uncertain. The V and J ends lost 3 bases and 7 bases respectively, with 10 bases between them. This CDR3 comprises 12 residues. Germline CDR1 and CDR2: GTSNPN and SVGIG (reference sequence). The DNA for the CDR3 is TGTGCCTGGAGCCCCCCGGAGCAGCCCCAGCATTTT. It is translated as CAWSPPEQPQHF.

This clone was detected only once. The CDR3: CASSFSVGAGGPGEQFF. For the CDR3, the DNA is TGTGCCAGCAGCTTTAGCGTAGGAGCGGGAGGGCCGGGGGAGCAGTTCTTC. The rearrangement joins TRBV2 to TRBJ2-1; the match to TRBD2 covers 10 bases. The germline CDR1 and CDR2 sequences are SNHLY and FYNNEI. The CDR3 spans 17 residues. The V and J ends lost 6 bases and 10 bases, in that order; junction bases with no gene match: 18.

The chain employs TRBV5-1 and TRBJ2-1; 10 bases align to TRBD2. The trim removed 4 bases at V and 9 bases at J, leaving 10 bases unmatched. From germline, CDR1 is SGHRS and CDR2 YFSETQ. The CDR3 runs to 15 residues. CDR3 DNA: TGCGCCAGCAGCGACCCTAGCGGGGGTTTCGGTGAGCAGTTCTTC. Translating it yields CASSDPSGGFGEQFF.

The rearrangement links TRBV7-3 to TRBJ2-2; maybe TRBD2 (5 bases). Trimming took off 4 bases at V and 6 bases at J, with 9 bases between the two ends. The CDR3 has 13 residues. Germline V CDR1 and CDR2: SGHTA, FQGTGA. CDR3 DNA sequence: TGTGCCAGCAGCTCACCGGGATCCGGGGAGCTGTTTTTT. Protein sequence: CASSSPGSGELFF.

The genes are TRBV6-4 and TRBJ2-3, with 12 positions matching TRBD2. Germline CDR1 reads MRHNA; CDR2 reads SNTAGT. The junction had 0 bases not matched to a gene; V was cut back by 4 bases and J by 4 bases. The CDR3 sequence is 14 residues long. CDR3 DNA: TGTGCCAGCAGTGCTAGCGGGGGGGCAGATACGCAGTATTTT. Its protein is CASSASGGADTQYF.

V gene TRBV18 combines with J gene TRBJ1-5; weak D call: TRBD1 (6 bases). The germline CDR1 and CDR2 sequences are KGHSH and LQKENI. The CDR3 runs 15 residues. V was shortened by 5 bases and J by 1 base, with 12 bases between the two germline ends. The CDR3 loop reads CASSVSGGSNQPQHF. CDR3 DNA sequence: TGTGCCAGCTCAGTCTCGGGGGGCAGCAATCAGCCCCAGCATTTT.

This sequence joins TRBV5-6 and TRBJ1-3; 8 positions agree with TRBD1. The J segment lost 1 base and the V segment lost 0 bases, leaving 6 bases of the junction unmatched. This CDR3 has 17 amino acids. Germline V gene data show CDR1 as SGHDT and CDR2 as YYEEEE. CDR3 nucleotides: TGTGCCAGCAGCTTGGCCGGACAGGGAAGTTCTGGAAACACCATATATTTT. Residues: CASSLAGQGSSGNTIYF.